This TCR beta chain was profiled in a study of cytomegalovirus exposure and HLA in healthy donors. Study-wide results and caveats: Further analysis was carried out later, and it showed several of the most significant clusters appearing linked to common viral pathogens.

The CDR3 is 17 residues long. The junction had 6 bases not matched to a gene; V was cut back by 0 bases and J by 4 bases. From germline, CDR1 is LNHDA and CDR2 SQIVND (reference sequence). In the case of this clone: The antigen remains undetermined.

PCR used 60 Vbeta primers and 13 Jbeta primers. TCRdb's table, derived via immunoSEQ multiplex PCR, lists solely in-frame clones and lacks some. The sample contains about 200,000 clones, around nine tenths of which appear only once. This clonotype originated in a woman in her 30s in good health and CMV-seronegative. The sequencing sample was made of PBMCs. The chain uses TRBV19 and TRBJ2-6; 7 bases align to TRBD1. The CDR3 nucleotides read TGTGCCAGTAGTATAGATCAGACAGGGTCGGGGGCCAACGTCCTGACTTTC. It is translated as CASSIDQTGSGANVLTF.